These T cell receptor beta chains were read from a single sample in a study of OX40 agonist ivuxolimab in advanced cancers. Profiling relied on immunoSEQ multiplex PCR, and the TCRdb table lists in-frame clones only, not all of them. This sample has over 150,000 clones, with 90% to 95% found just once. Sample: CD4+ or CD8+ T cells sorted from blood, taken in a trial of the OX40 agonist ivuxolimab. These receptors came from an adult with an advanced solid tumor such as melanoma, head and neck, liver or kidney cancer. The CDR3 runs from the conserved cysteine through the conserved F or W. The D gene is left open where the match is weak. Size is stated for part of the rows, as once, few or many counts, or as a class when the clone is expanded.

abundance | j_gene | v_gene | d_gene | CDR3aa | CDR3nt
- | TRBJ1-5 | TRBV28 | - | CASITAGDPGNQPQHF | TGTGCCAGCATAACCGCCGGCGACCCCGGCAATCAGCCCCAGCATTTT
- | TRBJ2-1 | TRBV13 | - | CASSTLWEKGLNEQFF | TGTGCCAGCAGTACCCTTTGGGAGAAGGGCCTCAATGAGCAGTTCTTC
- | TRBJ1-4 | TRBV5-5 | - | CASSLGQGEKLFF | TGTGCCAGCAGCTTGGGGCAGGGGGAAAAACTGTTTTTT
- | TRBJ2-7 | TRBV7-2 | - | CASSSSRAASLYEQYF | TGTGCCAGCAGCTCTAGTCGGGCGGCCTCCTTGTACGAGCAGTACTTC
- | TRBJ2-2 | TRBV28 | - | CASLRLPGELFF | TGTGCCAGCTTAAGGTTACCGGGGGAGCTGTTTTTT
- | TRBJ1-5 | TRBV6-5 | TRBD1 | CASAIQGGNQPQHF | TGTGCCAGCGCCATACAGGGGGGCAATCAGCCCCAGCATTTT
- | TRBJ2-3 | TRBV11-2 | TRBD2 | CASSVELAGVTDTQYF | TGTGCCAGCAGCGTAGAACTAGCGGGGGTGACAGATACGCAGTATTTT
- | TRBJ2-2 | TRBV5-1 | - | CASSLVPSSGGELFF | TGCGCCAGCAGCTTGGTACCTAGCTCTGGCGGGGAGCTGTTTTTT
- | TRBJ2-7 | TRBV28 | - | CASSSAGADSYEQYF | TGTGCCAGCAGCTCCGCAGGGGCGGACTCCTACGAGCAGTACTTC
once | TRBJ1-1 | TRBV18 | - | CASSPQGHGEAFF | TGTGCCAGCTCACCACAGGGGCATGGTGAAGCTTTCTTT
- | TRBJ2-7 | TRBV14 | - | CASSQNWKREQYF | TGTGCCAGCAGCCAAAATTGGAAACGGGAGCAGTACTTC
once | TRBJ2-2 | TRBV21-1 | - | CASSKKGKLGAGELFF | TGTGCCAGCAGCAAGAAGGGTAAATTGGGCGCCGGGGAGCTGTTTTTT